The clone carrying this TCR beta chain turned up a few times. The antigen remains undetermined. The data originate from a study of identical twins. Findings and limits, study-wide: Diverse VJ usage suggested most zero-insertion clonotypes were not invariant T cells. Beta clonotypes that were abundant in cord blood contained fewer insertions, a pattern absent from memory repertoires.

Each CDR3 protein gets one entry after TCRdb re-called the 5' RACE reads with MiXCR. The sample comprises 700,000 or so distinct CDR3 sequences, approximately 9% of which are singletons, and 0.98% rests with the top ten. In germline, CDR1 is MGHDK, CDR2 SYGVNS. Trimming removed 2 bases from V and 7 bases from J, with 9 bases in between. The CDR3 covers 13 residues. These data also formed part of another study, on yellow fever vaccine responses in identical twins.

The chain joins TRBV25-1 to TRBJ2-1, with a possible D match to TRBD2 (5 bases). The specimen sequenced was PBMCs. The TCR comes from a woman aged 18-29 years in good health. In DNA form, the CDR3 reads TGTGCCAGCAGTGAAACCTGGAGGAATGAGCAGTTCTTC. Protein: CASSETWRNEQFF. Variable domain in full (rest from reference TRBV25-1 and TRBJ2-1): EADIYQTPRYLVIGTGKKITLECSQTMGHDKMYWYQQDPGMELHLIHYSYGVNSTEKGDLSSESTVSRIRTEHFPLTLESARPSHTSQYLCASSETWRNEQFFGPGTRLTVL.